Each of the 32 T cell receptor beta chains below was sequenced from the same sample in a study of graft-versus-host responses after intestinal transplantation. Produced via immunoSEQ multiplex PCR; TCRdb's table is partial and in-frame only. The sample records 75,000 to 100,000 clones, around nine tenths being singletons. These receptors are not linked to any known antigen. This specimen consisted of unstimulated CD4+ T cells sorted from spleen or lymph node cells, obtained before intestinal transplant. Source of these receptors: a human donor who received an intestinal transplant.

The V gene is TRBV6-1, the J gene TRBJ2-5; tentatively, D is TRBD2 (6 bases). This CDR3 has 13 residues. Germline CDR1 MNHNS, CDR2 SASEGT. The V end lost 8 bases, the J end lost 1 base, and 11 bases lay between the germline ends. DNA of the CDR3: TGTGCCAGCGCTCGGGGGTTCCAAGAGACCCAGTACTTC. Its translation: CASARGFQETQYF.

The rearrangement uses TRBV5-1 and TRBJ1-4; maybe TRBD1 (6 bases). The CDR3 consists of 14 residues. Trimming removed 0 bases at V and 7 bases at J, with 10 bases between. Germline V gives CDR1 SGHRS, CDR2 YFSETQ. The CDR3 DNA reads TGCGCCAGCAGCTTGGGCCGGGACACTGAAAAACTGTTTTTT. It codes for CASSLGRDTEKLFF.

This chain joins TRBV2 and TRBJ1-1; TRBD1 matches at 10 bases. The germline gives CDR1 SNHLY, CDR2 FYNNEI. The J segment lost 4 bases and the V segment lost 5 bases, leaving 1 base of the junction unmatched. The CDR3 runs to 13 residues. This CDR3 reads CASSRTGGTEAFF. CDR3 nucleotide sequence: TGTGCCAGCAGTCGGACAGGGGGCACTGAAGCTTTCTTT.

This clone showed up just once. The CDR3 is CASSAGTGIKTGTEAFF. The CDR3, as DNA: TGTGCCAGCAGCGCGGGGACAGGAATTAAGACAGGCACTGAAGCTTTCTTT. This chain joins TRBV5-4 and TRBJ1-1; TRBD1 matches at 8 bases. V lost 4 bases and J lost 4; bases outside the gene matches: 15. The CDR3 is made up of 17 amino acids. Per the germline V gene, CDR1 is SGHNT and CDR2 is YYREEE (reference sequence).

The chain employs TRBV5-1 and TRBJ2-2, with 9 bases aligning to TRBD2. The trim removed 4 bases at V and 3 bases at J, leaving 7 bases unmatched. CDR1 and CDR2 from the germline V gene are SGHRS and YFSETQ. The CDR3 runs to 16 residues. This CDR3 reads CASSAIAGDYTGELFF. CDR3 sequence (DNA): TGCGCCAGCAGCGCAATAGCGGGAGATTACACCGGGGAGCTGTTTTTT.

The gene calls are TRBV19 and TRBJ1-2; D not certain. V dropped 3 bases and J dropped 4 bases, with 15 bases sitting between them. The CDR3 contains 15 residues. Per germline, CDR1 LNHDA and CDR2 SQIVND (reference sequence). CDR3 sequence (DNA): TGTGCCAGTAGTATCGGGAGATCCACCTTCTATGGCTACACCTTC. Protein product: CASSIGRSTFYGYTF.

This chain links TRBV19 with TRBJ1-1; TRBD1 aligns across 7 bases. CDR3 size: 13 residues. The J segment lost 1 base and the V segment lost 6 bases, leaving 2 bases of the junction unmatched. Germline V gene data show CDR1 as LNHDA and CDR2 as SQIVND (reference sequence). The CDR3 reads CASRRGQNTEAFF. As DNA, the CDR3 is TGTGCCAGTAGGAGGGGGCAGAACACTGAAGCTTTCTTT.

V is TRBV7-8 and J is TRBJ2-3; 12 nucleotides match TRBD2. The V and J ends lost 2 bases and 5 bases, in that order; junction bases with no gene match: 17. This CDR3 has 20 amino acids. Germline CDR1 SGHVS, CDR2 FQNEAQ. The CDR3 region is CASSLWTLRLAGGHGDTQYF. The CDR3 bases are TGTGCCAGCAGCTTATGGACTCTCCGGCTAGCGGGGGGGCATGGAGATACGCAGTATTTT. The variable domain in full, with the rest retrieved from reference TRBV7-8 and TRBJ2-3, is GAGVSQSPRYKVAKRGQDVALRCDPISGHVSLFWYQQALGQGPEFLTYFQNEAQLDKSGLPSDRFFAERPEGSVSTLKIQRTQQEDSAVYLCASSLWTLRLAGGHGDTQYFGPGTRLTVL.

V and J are TRBV9 and TRBJ1-1; no definite D call. Germline lookup yields CDR1 SGDLS and CDR2 YYNGEE. The CDR3 consists of 14 residues. Trimming stripped 0 bases from V and 1 base from J, with 7 bases between. The CDR3, as DNA: TGTGCCAGCAGCGTAGCGAGGCAGAACACTGAAGCTTTCTTT. It is translated as CASSVARQNTEAFF.

The chain recombines TRBV7-8 with TRBJ1-1, with TRBD1 matching over 10 bases. The V and J ends lost 3 bases and 4 bases, in that order; junction bases with no gene match: 8. CDR3 length: 16 amino acids. Germline V lookup: CDR1 SGHVS, CDR2 FQNEAQ. The CDR3: CASSFFSGTGATEAFF. The CDR3 nucleotides are TGTGCCAGCAGCTTTTTCTCCGGGACAGGGGCCACTGAAGCTTTCTTT.

This clone appeared a few times. The chain has TRBV6-1 and TRBJ2-2, with 8 bases aligning to TRBD1. The CDR3 runs to 13 residues. V was pared by 5 bases and J by 5 bases, with 1 base of the junction left unmatched. Germline loops: CDR1 MNHNS, CDR2 SASEGT. DNA for the CDR3: TGTGCCAGCAGTTGGACAGGGACCGGGGAGCTGTTTTTT. It codes for CASSWTGTGELFF.

The V gene is TRBV11-3, the J gene TRBJ2-1; D might be TRBD2 (5 bases). Germline values: CDR1 SGHNT, CDR2 YENEEA. CDR3 length: 15 residues. The ends were cut back, 1 base at V and 6 bases at J, with 13 bases in the middle. CDR3 sequence reads: CASSLGLAELNEQFF. For the CDR3, the DNA is TGTGCCAGCAGCTTAGGTCTAGCAGAACTCAATGAGCAGTTCTTC. Together with reference TRBV11-3 and TRBJ2-1, the CDR3 gives the full variable domain: EAGVVQSPRYKIIEKKQPVAFWCNPISGHNTLYWYLQNLGQGPELLIRYENEEAVDDSQLPKDRFSAERLKGVDSTLKIQPAELGDSAVYLCASSLGLAELNEQFFGPGTRLTVL.

Details on this clone: At one end the junction does not follow the germline gene, possibly because of a read error. The chain employs TRBV6-5 and TRBJ2-7; no reliable D call. This CDR3 contains 13 residues. Germline loops: CDR1 MNHEY, CDR2 SVGAGI. The CDR3 here is CAISEARSYEQYF. Written as DNA, the CDR3 is TGTGCCATCAGTGAAGCTAGATCCTACGAGCAGTACTTC.

The V gene is TRBV18, the J gene TRBJ2-1; 8 nucleotides align to TRBD2. The CDR3 loop spans 18 amino acids. The V gene's germline CDR1 is KGHSH and CDR2 LQKENI. Trimming at V came to 1 base and at J to 0 bases, leaving 8 bases not matched to a gene. CDR3 sequence reads: CASSPRLAGMSSYNEQFF. The CDR3 DNA reads TGTGCCAGCTCACCACGTCTAGCGGGCATGAGCTCCTACAATGAGCAGTTCTTC. Combining the CDR3 with reference TRBV18 and TRBJ2-1 gives the whole variable domain NAGVMQNPRHLVRRRGQEARLRCSPMKGHSHVYWYRQLPEEGLKFMVYLQKENIIDESGMPKERFSAEFPKEGPSILRIQQVVRGDSAAYFCASSPRLAGMSSYNEQFFGPGTRLTVL.

The chain employs TRBV4-3 and TRBJ1-2, with TRBD1 matching over 11 bases. V shed 4 bases, J shed 7 bases, and the junction held 14 bases outside the gene matches. The germline CDR1 and CDR2 sequences are LGHNA and YSLEER. The length of the CDR3 is 17 residues. The CDR3 nucleotides read TGCGCCAGCAGCCCCGGTGCCGGACAGGGGGCGATTGGTGGCTACACCTTC. Amino acid sequence: CASSPGAGQGAIGGYTF.

The chain is built from TRBV30 and TRBJ2-3; possible D gene TRBD1, 5 bases. V dropped 2 bases and J dropped 2 bases, with 8 bases sitting between them. This CDR3 has 13 residues. Germline CDR1 and CDR2: GTSNPN and SVGIG (reference sequence). CDR3 coding DNA: TGTGCCTGGAGTAAAGGGGACACAGATACGCAGTATTTT. Protein sequence: CAWSKGDTDTQYF.

The genes are TRBV10-3 and TRBJ1-1; TRBD1 agrees at 11 bases. The germline CDR1 and CDR2 sequences are ENHRY and SYGVKD. V lost 3 bases to trimming and J lost 11 bases; unmatched junction nucleotides: 8. CDR3 length: 14 residues. The CDR3 sequence is CAISEPGQGVRAFF. The CDR3 DNA is TGTGCCATCAGTGAACCGGGACAGGGGGTCCGCGCTTTCTTT.

CDR3 in DNA: TGTGCCAGCACCCAGGGGACCGGGGAGCTGTTTTTT. It encodes CASTQGTGELFF. The V call is TRBV6-6, the J call TRBJ2-2, with a tentative D call TRBD1 (6 bases). CDR3 size: 12 residues. Trimming left V 7 bases short and J 5 bases short, with 8 bases between. Germline CDR1 and CDR2: MNHNY and SVGAGI (reference sequence).

The gene calls are TRBV6-1 and TRBJ2-1, with 13 bases fitting TRBD2. The V segment lost 2 bases and the J segment 9 bases; nucleotides outside the gene matches: 10. Germline V lookup: CDR1 MNHNS, CDR2 SASEGT. This CDR3 comprises 17 residues. This CDR3 is CASSELGGLAGVGEQFF. CDR3 DNA sequence: TGTGCCAGCAGTGAATTGGGCGGACTAGCGGGAGTTGGTGAGCAGTTCTTC.

The V gene is TRBV6-6, the J gene TRBJ2-3; TRBD1 matches 8 bases. Per germline, CDR1 MNHNY and CDR2 SVGAGI (reference sequence). J gave up 3 bases and V 6 bases, and 11 bases lay outside the gene matches. This CDR3 region has 16 residues. CDR3 nucleotides: TGTGCCAGCAGGGGACAGGCCACTTTAGGGACAGATACGCAGTATTTT. The encoded protein is CASRGQATLGTDTQYF.

The rearrangement links TRBV18 to TRBJ2-5; 12 positions agree with TRBD1. V lost 3 bases to trimming and J lost 6 bases; unmatched junction nucleotides: 2. Germline V lookup: CDR1 KGHSH, CDR2 LQKENI. The length of the CDR3 is 14 residues. This CDR3 reads CASSPGQGAQTQYF. The CDR3 bases are TGTGCCAGCTCACCGGGACAGGGGGCACAGACCCAGTACTTC.

The V and J genes are TRBV7-9 and TRBJ1-3; the D gene is possibly TRBD1 (6 bases). Trimming pared 4 bases from V and 0 bases from J, leaving 16 bases between. Per the germline V gene, CDR1 is SEHNR and CDR2 is FQNEAQ (reference sequence). The CDR3 totals 17 residues. The CDR3 here is CASSSVRDTNSGNTIYF. CDR3 sequence (DNA): TGTGCCAGCAGCTCGGTCCGGGACACCAACTCTGGAAACACCATATATTTT.

The V call is TRBV4-1, the J call TRBJ2-3, with a possible D match to TRBD1 (5 bases). The CDR3 length is 16 residues. CDR1 and CDR2 (germline): MGHRA, YSYEKL. The V end lost 0 bases, the J end lost 1 base, and 11 bases lay between the germline ends. The CDR3 here is CASSQDQGFGTDTQYF. The CDR3 DNA reads TGCGCCAGCAGCCAAGACCAGGGTTTCGGCACAGATACGCAGTATTTT.

V is TRBV25-1 and J is TRBJ1-3, with D maybe TRBD1 (6 bases). Looked up from germline, CDR1 is MGHDK and CDR2 is SYGVNS. This CDR3 region has 16 residues. V was pared by 3 bases and J by 0 bases, with 12 bases between. The CDR3: CASSDIATGSGNTIYF. CDR3 coding DNA: TGTGCCAGCAGTGATATTGCGACAGGCTCTGGAAACACCATATATTTT.

This clone was picked up one time. The chain links TRBV6-6 to TRBJ1-1, with D possibly matching TRBD1 (6 bases). There are 14 residues in the CDR3. Germline values: CDR1 MNHNY, CDR2 SVGAGI (reference sequence). V lost 5 bases and J 2 bases, leaving 12 bases between the germline ends. The CDR3 sequence is CASSQTGPNTEAFF. The CDR3 DNA sequence: TGTGCCAGCAGTCAGACAGGACCAAACACTGAAGCTTTCTTT.

The J gene is TRBJ1-3, the V gene TRBV30; TRBD1 matches at 7 bases. CDR1 GTSNPN and CDR2 SVGIG come from the germline V gene (reference sequence). The J segment lost 0 bases and the V segment lost 2 bases, leaving 10 bases of the junction unmatched. CDR3 length equals 17 residues. The DNA for the CDR3 is TGTGCCTGGAGTACCTCCCGACAGGGCTTCTCTGGAAACACCATATATTTT. Protein sequence: CAWSTSRQGFSGNTIYF.

This rearrangement joins TRBV9 to TRBJ2-3, with D perhaps matching TRBD2 (5 bases). The CDR3 is made up of 14 amino acids. Trimming took off 3 bases at V and 2 bases at J, with 10 bases between the two ends. Germline lookup yields CDR1 SGDLS and CDR2 YYNGEE. The CDR3 reads CASSERGYTDTQYF. CDR3 DNA: TGTGCCAGCAGCGAACGGGGATACACAGATACGCAGTATTTT.

J is TRBJ2-7 and V is TRBV19, with 10 bases identical to TRBD1. Germline-derived CDR1 and CDR2 are LNHDA and SQIVND (reference sequence). Unmatched junction bases numbered 7, after V lost 6 bases and J lost 2 bases. The length of the CDR3 is 15 residues. CDR3 residues: CASSSVGTGAYEQYF. The CDR3 region has the DNA TGTGCCAGTAGCTCGGTTGGGACAGGGGCCTACGAGCAGTACTTC. Together with reference TRBV19 and TRBJ2-7, the CDR3 gives the full variable domain: DGGITQSPKYLFRKEGQNVTLSCEQNLNHDAMYWYRQDPGQGLRLIYYSQIVNDFQKGDIAEGYSVSREKKESFPLTVTSAQKNPTAFYLCASSSVGTGAYEQYFGPGTRLTVT.

This chain joins TRBV28 and TRBJ2-7; TRBD1 aligns across 11 bases. This CDR3 region has 16 residues. V lost 1 base to trimming and J lost 2 bases; unmatched junction nucleotides: 4. CDR1 and CDR2 (germline): MDHEN, SYDVKM. The CDR3, as DNA: TGTGCCAGCAGTTTATCCCCGGGACAGGGGGCCTACGAGCAGTACTTC. It yields the protein CASSLSPGQGAYEQYF.

This clone was counted only a few times. V and J are TRBV10-3 and TRBJ1-1; D is perhaps TRBD1 (6 bases). This CDR3 has 14 residues. Germline V gives CDR1 ENHRY, CDR2 SYGVKD. Trimming removed 3 bases from V and 4 bases from J, with 12 bases in between. As DNA, the CDR3 is TGTGCCATCAGTGAAAGTCAGGGGTTCACTGAAGCTTTCTTT. Translating gives CAISESQGFTEAFF.

V is TRBV5-1 and J is TRBJ2-4; D might be TRBD2 (5 bases). Trimming shortened V by 0 bases and J by 7 bases, and 11 bases separated the two germline ends. CDR1 and CDR2 (germline): SGHRS, YFSETQ. This CDR3 is 14 amino acids long. This chain's CDR3 is CASSLDRGENIQYF. The CDR3 DNA follows: TGCGCCAGCAGCTTGGACCGGGGAGAGAACATTCAGTACTTC.

The rearrangement joins TRBV6-5 to TRBJ2-3, with 8 bases fitting TRBD2. Germline values: CDR1 MNHEY, CDR2 SVGAGI. This CDR3 is built from 13 residues. Trimming cost V 4 bases and J 5 bases; bases outside gene matches: 2. The CDR3 is CASSWGLGDTQYF. CDR3 in DNA: TGTGCCAGCAGTTGGGGACTAGGAGATACGCAGTATTTT.